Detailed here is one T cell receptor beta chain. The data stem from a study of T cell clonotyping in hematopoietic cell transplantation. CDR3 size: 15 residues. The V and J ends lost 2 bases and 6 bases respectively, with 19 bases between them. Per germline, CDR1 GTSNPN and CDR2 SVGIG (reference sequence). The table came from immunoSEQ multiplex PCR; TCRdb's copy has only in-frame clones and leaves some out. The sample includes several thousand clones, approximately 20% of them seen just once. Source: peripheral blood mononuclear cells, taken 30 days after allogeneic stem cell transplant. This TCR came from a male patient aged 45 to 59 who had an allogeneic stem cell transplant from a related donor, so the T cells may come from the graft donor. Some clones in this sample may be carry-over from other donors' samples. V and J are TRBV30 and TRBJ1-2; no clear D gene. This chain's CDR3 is CAWSPGDGLGHGYTF. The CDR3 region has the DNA TGTGCCTGGAGTCCCGGTGATGGCTTAGGGCATGGCTACACCTTC. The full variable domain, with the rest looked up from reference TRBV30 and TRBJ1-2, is SQTIHQWPATLVQPVGSPLSLECTVEGTSNPNLYWYRQAAGRGLQLLFYSVGIGQISSEVPQNLSASRPQDRQFILSSKKLLLSDSGFYLCAWSPGDGLGHGYTFGSGTRLTVV.